This T cell receptor beta chain was captured in a study of cytomegalovirus exposure and HLA in healthy donors. Study-wide context: Per a later analysis, the approximately 600 first-cohort and under 150 validation repertoires shared one platform. Findings and limits, study-wide: In a later analysis, first-cohort TCR clusters were found to tend to co-occur in the 130 or so validation repertoires. Altogether, 150 to 200 TCR beta chains were recorded as cytomegalovirus-associated. In vitro data verified a few CMV-associated chains as specific for CMV antigens.

The assay was immunoSEQ multiplex PCR, and TCRdb's table has in-frame clones only and misses some. The table lists roughly 330,000 clones, roughly 87% of them singletons. Looked up from germline, CDR1 is LNHDA and CDR2 is SQIVND (reference sequence). The CDR3 is 13 residues long. V lost 6 bases and J lost 6, with 11 bases in between. As to this clone: Its specificity is not known.

Specimen: PBMCs. This chain joins TRBV19 and TRBJ2-2; no firm D call. The receptor's source is a woman aged 30 to 39 in good health and CMV-seropositive. The CDR3 reads CASSLSWAGELFF. DNA of the CDR3: TGTGCCAGTAGCCTCTCGTGGGCCGGGGAGCTGTTTTTT.